Below, one T cell receptor beta chain is given with its context. Germline CDR1 and CDR2: SGHRS and YFSETQ. Trimming took 1 base from V and 3 from J; bases not matched to a gene: 0. CDR3 length equals 14 residues. As handled by the study authors: Estimated nucleated cell counts came from reference gene primer amplification. The table came from immunoSEQ multiplex PCR; TCRdb's copy has only in-frame clones and leaves some out. The V and J calls and clone size are taken from that table; D and trimming were inferred from the DNA. The table lists roughly 150,000 clones, 75% to 85% of them singletons. This sample is drawn from a study of blood T cell repertoires in COVID-19. At the level of the study: The United States, Italy and Spain supplied acute and convalescent COVID-19 samples. PBMCs, B-cell-depleted T cells, or T cells were the source of the cDNA or gDNA that made up the material.

The genes are TRBV5-1 and TRBJ2-7; 11 bases are a match to TRBD2. The sequencing sample was made of peripheral blood. This TCR was recovered from a woman aged 45-60 years in a cohort sampled during active or convalescent COVID-19. The CDR3 loop reads CASSLTSGGYEQYF. CDR3 coding DNA: TGCGCCAGCAGCTTGACTAGCGGGGGCTACGAGCAGTACTTC.